Following are 23 T cell receptor beta chains from one sample sequenced in a study of T cell responses to AZD1222 COVID-19 vaccine. TCRdb's copy holds only in-frame clones and misses some; the assay was immunoSEQ multiplex PCR. The sample records 110,000 or so clones, around 88% being singletons. Specimen: peripheral blood, collected 28 days after the second AZD1222 dose. The receptors originated from an adult who received the AZD1222 COVID-19 vaccine.

The DNA for the CDR3 is TGTGCCATCAGTGAGCGAAATATGAATCAGCCCCAGCATTTT. It is translated as CAISERNMNQPQHF. The V and J genes are TRBV10-3 and TRBJ1-5; D is uncertain. V shed 2 bases and J shed 4 bases, with 9 bases lying between them. The germline V gene has CDR1 ENHRY and CDR2 SYGVKD. The CDR3 length is 14 residues.

This clone has just one count. The genes are TRBV12-5 and TRBJ2-2; D not resolved. The CDR3 has 12 residues. The V and J ends lost 2 bases and 5 bases respectively, with 3 bases between them. The germline V gene has CDR1 LGHNT and CDR2 FRNRAP. CDR3 nucleotides: TGTGCTAGTGGTTTGTTAACCGGGGAGCTGTTTTTT. Its translation is CASGLLTGELFF.

The rearrangement links TRBV7-9 to TRBJ2-7, with D possibly TRBD1 on 5 matching bases. CDR3 length: 11 amino acids. Trimming cost V 2 bases and J 6 bases, with 5 bases left between them. Germline CDR1 is SEHNR and CDR2 is FQNEAQ (reference sequence). CDR3 loop: CASSLTGEQYF. CDR3 nucleotide sequence: TGTGCCAGCAGCTTAACAGGCGAGCAGTACTTC.

This chain joins TRBV10-3 and TRBJ2-7, with a tentative D call TRBD1 (6 bases). Trimming took 6 bases from V and 2 from J, leaving 17 bases between them. The CDR3 totals 15 residues. Germline CDR1 ENHRY, CDR2 SYGVKD. The CDR3 loop is CAISDSDRRPYEQYF. CDR3 DNA sequence: TGTGCCATCAGCGACAGTGACAGGCGGCCCTACGAGCAGTACTTC.

The J gene is TRBJ2-2, the V gene TRBV7-8; no clear D gene. The germline V gene has CDR1 SGHVS and CDR2 FQNEAQ. The CDR3 loop spans 15 amino acids. V gave up 6 bases and J gave up 0 bases, with 11 bases separating them. The CDR3 region has the DNA TGTGCCAGCAGTATGGAGATGACGAACACCGGGGAGCTGTTTTTT. It is translated as CASSMEMTNTGELFF. The full variable domain, with the rest looked up from reference TRBV7-8 and TRBJ2-2, is GAGVSQSPRYKVAKRGQDVALRCDPISGHVSLFWYQQALGQGPEFLTYFQNEAQLDKSGLPSDRFFAERPEGSVSTLKIQRTQQEDSAVYLCASSMEMTNTGELFFGEGSRLTVL.

This clone showed up just once. This chain joins TRBV9 and TRBJ2-2; 8 bases agree with TRBD2. The ends lost 4 bases at V and 0 bases at J; junction bases unmatched: 8. Germline V gene lookup returns CDR1 SGDLS and CDR2 YYNGEE. The CDR3 has 17 residues. The CDR3, as DNA: TGTGCCAGCAGCCTCGGCGGGGGGTTCGCGAACACCGGGGAGCTGTTTTTT. As protein: CASSLGGGFANTGELFF.

The rearrangement joins TRBV7-9 to TRBJ2-7; 9 positions agree with TRBD1. The CDR3 spans 14 residues. The ends lost 5 bases at V and 8 bases at J; junction bases unmatched: 10. The germline V gene encodes CDR1 SEHNR and CDR2 FQNEAQ (reference sequence). CDR3 loop: CASSLTGGGVKQYF. DNA for the CDR3: TGTGCCAGCAGCCTCACAGGGGGCGGCGTAAAGCAGTACTTC. The full variable domain, with the rest looked up from reference TRBV7-9 and TRBJ2-7, is DTGVSQNPRHKITKRGQNVTFRCDPISEHNRLYWYRQTLGQGPEFLTYFQNEAQLEKSRLLSDRFSAERPKGSFSTLEIQRTEQGDSAMYLCASSLTGGGVKQYFGPGTRLTVT.

The chain recombines TRBV10-3 with TRBJ2-3; no reliable D call. The CDR3 extends over 15 amino acids. V lost 2 bases and J lost 0, with 9 bases in between. The germline V gene has CDR1 ENHRY and CDR2 SYGVKD. This CDR3 is CAISEPTKSTDTQYF. The CDR3 nucleotides read TGTGCCATCAGTGAGCCTACGAAAAGCACAGATACGCAGTATTTT.

The chain is built from TRBV6-4 and TRBJ1-2, with D unresolved. Germline V gives CDR1 MRHNA, CDR2 SNTAGT. The germline V and J ends were trimmed by 0 bases and 8 bases, with 10 bases remaining between them. The CDR3 extends over 13 amino acids. The CDR3 DNA follows: TGTGCCAGCAGTGACTCAGCGGGGAACGGCTACACCTTC. This sequence encodes CASSDSAGNGYTF.

V and J are TRBV5-1 and TRBJ2-7; a weak D match, TRBD1 (5 bases). Germline V gene sequence: CDR1 SGHRS, CDR2 YFSETQ. The CDR3 loop spans 13 amino acids. Trimming took off 8 bases at V and 0 bases at J, with 12 bases between the two ends. CDR3 loop: CASRTGDSYEQYF. The CDR3 DNA reads TGCGCCAGTCGAACAGGAGACTCCTACGAGCAGTACTTC.

This chain links TRBV6-2 or TRBV6-3 with TRBJ1-1; 7 nucleotides match TRBD1. The junction had 7 bases not matched to a gene; V was cut back by 5 bases and J by 7 bases. CDR3 length equals 13 residues. Germline V gives CDR1 MNHEY, CDR2 SVGEGT. CDR3 amino acids: CASSQTGTVEAFF. Here the CDR3 DNA reads TGTGCCAGCAGTCAAACCGGGACAGTTGAAGCTTTCTTT.

The chain joins TRBV20-1 to TRBJ2-5; possibly TRBD2 for D (5 bases). Trimming cost V 3 bases and J 2 bases, with 19 bases left between them. Germline V gene lookup returns CDR1 DFQATT and CDR2 SNEGSKA (reference sequence). CDR3 length: 16 residues. For the CDR3, the DNA is TGCAGTGCTAGTTCGAGGGATTTGCCGGGGCAAGAGACCCAGTACTTC. Translated: CSASSRDLPGQETQYF.

V usage is TRBV27 and J usage is TRBJ1-4; D is possibly TRBD1 (6 bases). CDR3 length: 15 residues. Germline CDR1 and CDR2: MNHEY and SMNVEV (reference sequence). V was clipped by 4 bases and J by 5 bases, with 14 bases between them. The CDR3, as DNA: TGTGCCAGCAGTTATCTTACAGGGAACAATGAAAAACTGTTTTTT. It encodes CASSYLTGNNEKLFF.

The chain employs TRBV7-2 and TRBJ2-3, with 7 bases fitting TRBD2. CDR3 length: 16 amino acids. Germline CDR1 is SGHTA and CDR2 is FQGNSA. Germline trimming cut 1 base from V and 0 bases from J; bases unmatched to any gene: 4. CDR3: CASSLDVGGSTDTQYF. CDR3 DNA sequence: TGTGCCAGCAGCTTAGATGTGGGGGGGAGCACAGATACGCAGTATTTT. Supplemented by reference TRBV7-2 and TRBJ2-3, the full variable domain reads GAGVSQSPSNKVTEKGKDVELRCDPISGHTALYWYRQSLGQGLEFLIYFQGNSAPDKSGLPSDRFSAERTGGSVSTLTIQRTQQEDSAVYLCASSLDVGGSTDTQYFGPGTRLTVL.

The genes are TRBV19 and TRBJ2-2; D is unclear. Germline CDR1 is LNHDA and CDR2 is SQIVND (reference sequence). The CDR3 loop spans 14 amino acids. V was pared by 1 base and J by 1 base, with 4 bases between. This chain's CDR3 is CASSIGENTGELFF. CDR3 nucleotide sequence: TGTGCCAGTAGTATAGGGGAGAACACCGGGGAGCTGTTTTTT.

CDR3 sequence (DNA): TGTGCCAGCAGTGGGGGACAGAACTATGGCTACACCTTC. The encoded protein is CASSGGQNYGYTF. This chain connects TRBV28 to TRBJ1-2, with 7 bases identical to TRBD1. This CDR3 has 13 amino acids. J gave up 2 bases and V 5 bases, and 2 bases lay outside the gene matches. Germline assignment: CDR1 MDHEN and CDR2 SYDVKM.

Only one count was recorded for this clone. The chain couples TRBV10-3 to TRBJ2-7, with unresolved D. Germline assignment: CDR1 ENHRY and CDR2 SYGVKD. Trimming pared 6 bases from V and 3 bases from J, leaving 6 bases between. The CDR3 covers 11 residues. CDR3: CAISSYYEQYF. CDR3 coding DNA: TGTGCCATCAGCTCCTACTACGAGCAGTACTTC.

This clone is classed as medium-sized (0.01 to 0.1%). The rearrangement joins TRBV9 to TRBJ1-2; no firm D call. The V end was cut by 2 bases, the J end by 5 bases, with 10 bases between. Germline V gene data show CDR1 as SGDLS and CDR2 as YYNGEE. This CDR3 spans 13 amino acids. CDR3 DNA: TGTGCCAGCAGCGTCGACCAGGATTATGGCTACACCTTC. It is translated as CASSVDQDYGYTF.

The chain has TRBV2 and TRBJ2-1; D gene unclear. The germline V and J ends were trimmed by 6 bases and 10 bases, with 13 bases remaining between them. CDR3 size: 12 residues. Germline V gene sequence: CDR1 SNHLY, CDR2 FYNNEI. CDR3 region: CASRPDLSEQFF. The CDR3 nucleotides read TGTGCCAGCAGGCCCGACTTGAGCGAGCAGTTCTTC.

This clone was observed once. J is TRBJ1-6 and V is TRBV7-2; D unresolved. The germline V and J ends were trimmed by 1 base and 9 bases, with 7 bases remaining between them. Germline CDR1 is SGHTA and CDR2 is FQGNSA. The CDR3 is made up of 13 amino acids. CDR3 protein: CASSLELGSPLHF. DNA of the CDR3: TGTGCCAGCAGCTTAGAGCTAGGTTCACCCCTCCACTTT. Together with reference TRBV7-2 and TRBJ1-6, the CDR3 gives the full variable domain: GAGVSQSPSNKVTEKGKDVELRCDPISGHTALYWYRQSLGQGLEFLIYFQGNSAPDKSGLPSDRFSAERTGGSVSTLTIQRTQQEDSAVYLCASSLELGSPLHFGNGTRLTVT.

The CDR3 region has the DNA TGTGCTAGTGGTTTGAGTTTGGGGTTGGGCACTGAAGCTTTCTTT. Protein: CASGLSLGLGTEAFF. The chain uses TRBV12-5 and TRBJ1-1; no clear D. Germline V gives CDR1 LGHNT, CDR2 FRNRAP. V was shortened by 2 bases and J by 4 bases, with 14 bases between the two germline ends. The CDR3 totals 15 residues.

This chain joins TRBV7-2 and TRBJ2-1; D might be TRBD2 (6 bases). Trimming removed 7 bases at V and 0 bases at J, with 13 bases between. Germline assignment: CDR1 SGHTA and CDR2 FQGNSA. The CDR3 covers 15 residues. The DNA for the CDR3 is TGTGCCAGCATTTTCACTAGCCTCTCCTACAATGAGCAGTTCTTC. Translated: CASIFTSLSYNEQFF.

Of note for this clone: The same CDR3 can be traced to other DNA sequences in this sample. The chain combines TRBV6-5 with TRBJ1-1; D is unresolved. Per germline, CDR1 MNHEY and CDR2 SVGAGI. The CDR3 runs 13 residues. V gave up 2 bases and J gave up 1 base, with 5 bases separating them. The CDR3 sequence: CASSYRGNTEAFF. The CDR3 DNA reads as TGTGCCAGCAGTTACCGGGGGAACACTGAAGCTTTCTTT.